The 25 T cell receptor beta chains below were found in one sample sequenced in a study of shared clonotypes between healthy human individuals. Some clones are missing from TCRdb's copy, which holds only in-frame ones; the method was immunoSEQ multiplex PCR. The sample carries about 490,000 clones, around 80% recorded once. Source material: PBMCs. Receptors originate from a woman aged 40 to 50 in good health. Some clones in this sample may be carry-over from other donors' samples.

The rearrangement links TRBV7-9 to TRBJ2-7, with 9 nucleotides matching TRBD1. Trimming cost V 10 bases and J 0 bases; bases outside gene matches: 4. CDR3 length: 13 amino acids. Germline V gene lookup returns CDR1 SEHNR and CDR2 FQNEAQ (reference sequence). In DNA form, the CDR3 reads TGTGCCATCCCGGGACAGGGCTCCTACGAGCAGTACTTC. Translation: CAIPGQGSYEQYF.

V and J are TRBV13 and TRBJ1-3; D not certain. V dropped 5 bases and J dropped 7 bases, with 12 bases sitting between them. The CDR3 length is 13 residues. Germline V gene sequence: CDR1 PRHDT, CDR2 FYEKMQ (reference sequence). Here the CDR3 DNA reads TGTGCCAGCAGCCCAAGTCGGGTCAACACCATATATTTT. It specifies CASSPSRVNTIYF.

The chain carries TRBV27 and TRBJ2-7, with TRBD1 identical over 10 bases. The germline V gene encodes CDR1 MNHEY and CDR2 SMNVEV (reference sequence). V trimming: 3 bases; J trimming: 2 bases; junction bases outside the gene matches: 4. This CDR3 region has 15 residues. CDR3 sequence reads: CASSFGGTGAYEQYF. The CDR3 bases are TGTGCCAGCAGTTTTGGTGGGACAGGGGCCTACGAGCAGTACTTC.

The genes are TRBV10-3 and TRBJ2-5, with TRBD1 as a possible D gene (6 bases). The CDR3 runs to 13 residues. V lost 10 bases, J lost 2 bases, and 14 bases lay in between. In germline, CDR1 is ENHRY, CDR2 SYGVKD. The CDR3 spells CATSGHLQETQYF. CDR3 nucleotide sequence: TGTGCCACCTCGGGACACCTTCAAGAGACCCAGTACTTC.

This clone came up once. V is TRBV4-3 and J is TRBJ2-7, with 9 nucleotides matching TRBD1. The germline CDR1 and CDR2 sequences are LGHNA and YSLEER. The ends lost 5 bases at V and 3 bases at J; junction bases unmatched: 8. The CDR3 sequence is 15 residues long. In DNA, the CDR3 is TGCGCCAGCAGCAAAACTGCGGGACAGGGCTACGAGCAGTACTTC. Translating it yields CASSKTAGQGYEQYF.

This CDR3 is CASSYQGVGETQYF. The CDR3, as DNA: TGCGCCAGCAGCTACCAGGGGGTTGGGGAGACCCAGTACTTC. This chain links TRBV5-1 with TRBJ2-5, with 7 bases identical to TRBD1. V lost 3 bases and J lost 5; bases outside the gene matches: 7. Germline V CDR1 and CDR2: SGHRS, YFSETQ. The CDR3 is 14 residues long.

Only one count was recorded for this clone. Being one base from a much bigger clone, this may be a read error. V usage is TRBV15 and J usage is TRBJ2-7; 7 bases align to TRBD2. The V gene end was trimmed by 0 bases and the J gene end by 2 bases; junction bases not matched to a gene: 16. This CDR3 comprises 19 residues. Germline V CDR1 and CDR2: LNHNV, YYDKDF (reference sequence). CDR3 loop: CATSRDVGRLADLTYEQYF. For the CDR3, the DNA is TGTGCCACCAGCAGAGATGTCGGGAGGCTAGCGGACCTAACCTACGAGCAGTACTTC.

Concerning this clone itself: Given a much more abundant clone one base away, this may be a read error. The chain has TRBV15 and TRBJ1-1; 7 bases are a match to TRBD1. The CDR3 is made up of 13 amino acids. Germline V gene data show CDR1 as LNHNV and CDR2 as YYDKDF (reference sequence). The CDR3 bases are TGTGCCACCAGCGGAGAGGGGGACAGTGAAGCTTTCTTT. It yields the protein CATSGEGDSEAFF.

V usage is TRBV11-2 and J usage is TRBJ2-2; D not resolved. This CDR3 contains 16 residues. CDR1 is SGHAT and CDR2 is FQNNGV in the germline V gene. V was trimmed by 3 bases and J by 3 bases, leaving 14 bases between them. CDR3 DNA sequence: TGTGCCAGCAGCTTGGGTGGGATGCGGTACACCGGGGAGCTGTTTTTT. Protein sequence: CASSLGGMRYTGELFF.

J is TRBJ2-5 and V is TRBV5-1; TRBD2 matches at 7 bases. Germline V gene data show CDR1 as SGHRS and CDR2 as YFSETQ. CDR3 length: 16 amino acids. The V segment lost 2 bases and the J segment 5 bases; nucleotides outside the gene matches: 12. This CDR3 is CASSFLLATNGETQYF. CDR3 coding DNA: TGCGCCAGCAGCTTCCTACTAGCGACCAACGGGGAGACCCAGTACTTC.

The genes are TRBV11-3 and TRBJ2-1; weak D call: TRBD2 (5 bases). The CDR3 totals 14 residues. Trimming took 1 base from V and 5 from J, leaving 9 bases between them. Germline CDR1 reads SGHNT; CDR2 reads YENEEA. CDR3 amino acids: CASSLGGSHNEQFF. The CDR3 DNA sequence: TGTGCCAGCAGCTTAGGAGGGAGCCACAATGAGCAGTTCTTC.

To note about this clone: The identical CDR3 is also encoded by other nucleotide sequences in the sample. The chain combines TRBV7-3 with TRBJ2-1; D perhaps matches TRBD2 (6 bases). This CDR3 is built from 13 residues. CDR1 is SGHTA, CDR2 FQGTGA, per germline. The V end lost 5 bases, the J end lost 5 bases, and 10 bases lay between the germline ends. CDR3 in amino acids: CASSLSGNNEQFF. DNA for the CDR3: TGTGCCAGCAGCCTTAGCGGTAACAATGAGCAGTTCTTC.

The V gene is TRBV28, the J gene TRBJ2-3; D is undetermined. This CDR3 comprises 14 residues. Germline V gives CDR1 MDHEN, CDR2 SYDVKM. With 6 bases removed from V and 5 bases from J, the gap between germline ends came to 15 bases. CDR3 region: CASRSLGGVDTQYF. The CDR3 DNA reads TGTGCCAGCAGGTCTCTCGGTGGAGTAGATACGCAGTATTTT.

A few counts support this clone. V and J are TRBV18 and TRBJ1-5; 7 positions agree with TRBD1. Germline V CDR1 and CDR2: KGHSH, LQKENI. After removal of 3 bases from V and 4 bases from J, the junction contained 15 bases not matched to a gene. CDR3 size: 18 residues. In DNA, the CDR3 is TGTGCCAGCTCACCTCGGGACAGAGACCCCGCTGTGAATCAGCCCCAGCATTTT. It yields the protein CASSPRDRDPAVNQPQHF.

This chain joins TRBV5-1 and TRBJ2-7; D is undetermined. CDR3 length: 13 amino acids. The V end lost 4 bases, the J end lost 7 bases, and 15 bases lay between the germline ends. Germline lookup yields CDR1 SGHRS and CDR2 YFSETQ. CDR3 nucleotides: TGCGCCAGCAGCGACGGCGGCTATAGGGAGCAGTACTTC. As protein: CASSDGGYREQYF.

The rearrangement links TRBV5-6 to TRBJ2-7; D is possibly TRBD1 or TRBD2 (5 bases each). V gave up 1 base and J gave up 2 bases, with 10 bases separating them. The CDR3 is made up of 14 amino acids. Germline V gives CDR1 SGHDT, CDR2 YYEEEE. CDR3 nucleotide sequence: TGTGCCAGCAGCTTGAGGGGAGTCCCCTACGAGCAGTACTTC. Its protein is CASSLRGVPYEQYF.

The V gene is TRBV18, the J gene TRBJ2-1, with 7 positions matching TRBD1. Germline CDR1 is KGHSH and CDR2 is LQKENI. Germline trimming cut 3 bases from V and 4 bases from J; bases unmatched to any gene: 6. This CDR3 has 15 residues. The CDR3 DNA follows: TGTGCCAGCTCACCGTTCGGGACAGAATACAATGAGCAGTTCTTC. It translates to CASSPFGTEYNEQFF. The whole variable domain, remainder taken from reference TRBV18 and TRBJ2-1, is NAGVMQNPRHLVRRRGQEARLRCSPMKGHSHVYWYRQLPEEGLKFMVYLQKENIIDESGMPKERFSAEFPKEGPSILRIQQVVRGDSAAYFCASSPFGTEYNEQFFGPGTRLTVL.

This clone has only one observation. The chain uses TRBV7-3 and TRBJ1-1; no clear D gene. The CDR3 runs to 14 residues. Germline CDR1 reads SGHTA; CDR2 reads FQGTGA. Trimming took off 2 bases at V and 7 bases at J, with 14 bases between the two ends. The CDR3 DNA reads as TGTGCCAGCAGCTTAGTTGAGGGAAGTAATGAAGCTTTCTTT. It specifies CASSLVEGSNEAFF.

V is TRBV11-3 and J is TRBJ2-7; possibly TRBD1 for D (6 bases). The CDR3 sequence is 14 residues long. Germline assignment: CDR1 SGHNT and CDR2 YENEEA. Trimming pared 0 bases from V and 1 base from J, leaving 7 bases between. CDR3: CASSLEGQSYEQYF. DNA of the CDR3: TGTGCCAGCAGCTTAGAAGGACAGTCCTACGAGCAGTACTTC. The full variable domain, in which reference TRBV11-3 and TRBJ2-7 provide the parts outside the CDR3, is EAGVVQSPRYKIIEKKQPVAFWCNPISGHNTLYWYLQNLGQGPELLIRYENEEAVDDSQLPKDRFSAERLKGVDSTLKIQPAELGDSAVYLCASSLEGQSYEQYFGPGTRLTVT.

This chain links TRBV2 with TRBJ1-1; D is unresolved. The ends were cut back, 0 bases at V and 1 base at J, with 3 bases in the middle. Germline-derived CDR1 and CDR2 are SNHLY and FYNNEI. The CDR3 covers 13 residues. In DNA form, the CDR3 reads TGTGCCAGCAGTGAAGCGAAGAACACTGAAGCTTTCTTT. Its protein product is CASSEAKNTEAFF.

This rearrangement joins TRBV28 to TRBJ1-5; 8 bases are shared with TRBD1. Trimming took 1 base from V and 7 from J; bases not matched to a gene: 9. Germline CDR1 and CDR2: MDHEN and SYDVKM. The CDR3 covers 16 residues. The CDR3 DNA reads as TGTGCCAGCAGTTTATTCGGACAGGGCGTTGGCCAGCCCCAGCATTTT. Translated: CASSLFGQGVGQPQHF.

As to this clone: Distinct nucleotide sequences in the sample also encode this CDR3. V gene TRBV7-3 combines with J gene TRBJ2-1; D unresolved. V was cut by 5 bases and J by 0 bases, with 11 bases left in between. Germline V gene data show CDR1 as SGHTA and CDR2 as FQGTGA. The CDR3 contains 15 residues. CDR3 residues: CASSPTASSYNEQFF. The CDR3 bases are TGTGCCAGCAGCCCCACAGCGAGCTCCTACAATGAGCAGTTCTTC.

The chain has TRBV11-2 and TRBJ2-3; tentatively, D is TRBD2 (7 bases). The V end lost 5 bases, the J end lost 5 bases, and 20 bases lay between the germline ends. This CDR3 comprises 16 residues. CDR1 and CDR2 from the germline V gene are SGHAT and FQNNGV. The CDR3: CASSPGRGAGKDTQYF. CDR3 DNA sequence: TGTGCCAGCAGCCCCGGACGGGGGGCAGGAAAAGATACGCAGTATTTT.

This chain joins TRBV28 and TRBJ2-1, with TRBD2 as a possible D gene (6 bases). Trimming shortened V by 5 bases and J by 0 bases, and 14 bases separated the two germline ends. The CDR3 loop spans 16 amino acids. Germline V gene lookup returns CDR1 MDHEN and CDR2 SYDVKM. The CDR3 DNA follows: TGTGCCAGCAGTCCCCTGACTAGTATCTCCTACAATGAGCAGTTCTTC. It translates to CASSPLTSISYNEQFF.

The V gene is TRBV4-1, the J gene TRBJ1-5; D gene uncertain. The V gene lost 1 base and the J gene lost 0 bases, with 7 bases spanning the gap. There are 15 residues in the CDR3. Germline CDR1 and CDR2: MGHRA and YSYEKL. CDR3 in amino acids: CASSQASYSNQPQHF. The CDR3 DNA reads as TGCGCCAGCAGCCAAGCCTCATATAGCAATCAGCCCCAGCATTTT.